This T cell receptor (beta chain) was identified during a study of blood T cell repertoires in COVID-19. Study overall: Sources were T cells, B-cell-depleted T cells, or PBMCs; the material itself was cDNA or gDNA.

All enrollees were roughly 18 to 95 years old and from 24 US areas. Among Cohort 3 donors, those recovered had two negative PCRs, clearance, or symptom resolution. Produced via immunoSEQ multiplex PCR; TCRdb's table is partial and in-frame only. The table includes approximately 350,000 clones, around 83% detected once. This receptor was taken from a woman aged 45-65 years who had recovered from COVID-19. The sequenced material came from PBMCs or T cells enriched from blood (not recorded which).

The CDR3 loop is CASSPNTDTQYF. The CDR3 coding sequence is TGTGCCAGCAGCCCAAACACAGATACGCAGTATTTT. This chain links TRBV7-3 with TRBJ2-3; D uncertain. The CDR3 totals 12 residues. With 5 bases removed from V and 2 bases from J, the gap between germline ends came to 5 bases. The germline CDR1 and CDR2 sequences are SGHTA and FQGTGA.